Following are 10 T cell receptor beta chains from one sample sequenced in a study of T cell responses to AZD1222 COVID-19 vaccine (dated by TCRdb to the early 2020s). The time point label corresponds to: baseline before first vaccination. This specimen's treatment or condition label, interpreted: meningococcal conjugate vaccine given as trial control. The library was built by means of the immunoSEQ multiplex PCR assay. TCRdb's version of the immuneACCESS table is confined to in-frame rearrangements and falls short of the full clone set. An unresolved V gene accounts for under half of the shortfall where checked; the remainder is of unknown origin. Here the sample has around 120,000 clones; roughly 88% occur a single time. The ten most abundant clones make up roughly 3.9% of the sample. The specimen was peripheral blood, collected on day 0 of MenACWY control vaccination. These receptors were obtained from an adult in good health.

The chain has TRBV6-2 or TRBV6-3 and TRBJ1-2; a weak D match, TRBD1 (5 bases). The CDR3 spans 18 residues. V was pared by 3 bases and J by 4 bases, with 24 bases between. Germline V gene lookup returns CDR1 MNHEY and CDR2 SVGEGT. CDR3 amino acids: CASSYSPLRGAPSYGYTF. CDR3 bases: TGTGCCAGCAGTTATTCCCCCCTAAGAGGGGCGCCGAGCTATGGCTACACCTTC.

The chain combines TRBV6-5 with TRBJ1-2; a weak D match, TRBD1 (6 bases). The V gene's germline CDR1 is MNHEY and CDR2 SVGAGI. V dropped 7 bases and J dropped 5 bases, with 8 bases sitting between them. The CDR3 is made up of 11 amino acids. The CDR3 coding sequence is TGTGCCAGCACAGGGGTTTATGGCTACACCTTC. It is translated as CASTGVYGYTF.

V usage is TRBV5-5 and J usage is TRBJ1-1; D remains unclear. This CDR3 spans 13 amino acids. The germline V gene encodes CDR1 SGHKS and CDR2 YYEKEE (reference sequence). V was trimmed by 2 bases and J by 0 bases, leaving 5 bases between them. The CDR3 region has the DNA TGTGCCAGCAGCTTCTTTTTGAACACTGAAGCTTTCTTT. It encodes CASSFFLNTEAFF. Based on the CDR3 plus reference TRBV5-5 and TRBJ1-1, the full variable domain is DAGVTQSPTHLIKTRGQQVTLRCSPISGHKSVSWYQQVLGQGPQFIFQYYEKEERGRGNFPDRFSARQFPNYSSELNVNALLLGDSALYLCASSFFLNTEAFFGQGTRLTVV.

Only one count was recorded for this clone. The chain carries TRBV27 and TRBJ2-7; 8 bases align to TRBD1. With 3 bases clipped from V and 0 bases from J, the junction kept 1 base outside the gene matches. The CDR3 has 14 residues. CDR1 is MNHEY, CDR2 SMNVEV, per germline (reference sequence). The CDR3 region is CASSFTGGSYEQYF. In DNA, the CDR3 is TGTGCCAGCAGTTTCACAGGGGGCTCCTACGAGCAGTACTTC.

This sequence joins TRBV27 and TRBJ2-1; D uncertain. The CDR3 contains 13 residues. The germline CDR1 and CDR2 sequences are MNHEY and SMNVEV (reference sequence). Trimming stripped 5 bases from V and 0 bases from J, with 5 bases between. The CDR3 DNA reads as TGTGCCAGCAGTCCCCTCTCCTACAATGAGCAGTTCTTC. The encoded protein is CASSPLSYNEQFF.

J is TRBJ1-1 and V is TRBV10-3, with D possibly being TRBD1 (5 bases). V was trimmed by 6 bases and J by 4 bases, leaving 12 bases between them. The CDR3 totals 13 residues. Germline assignment: CDR1 ENHRY and CDR2 SYGVKD. The CDR3 sequence is CAISKGEGTEAFF. The CDR3 DNA reads as TGTGCCATCAGCAAAGGGGAGGGCACTGAAGCTTTCTTT.

This clone occurred a few times. The V gene is TRBV5-4, the J gene TRBJ2-2; TRBD2 matches 8 bases. Germline CDR1 and CDR2: SGHNT and YYREEE (reference sequence). The CDR3 has 17 amino acids. V lost 2 bases to trimming and J lost 4 bases; unmatched junction nucleotides: 10. CDR3 protein: CASSFQPGGAGTGELFF. CDR3 DNA sequence: TGTGCCAGCAGCTTCCAGCCCGGGGGGGCTGGCACCGGGGAGCTGTTTTTT. The whole variable domain, filled in from reference TRBV5-4 and TRBJ2-2, reads ETGVTQSPTHLIKTRGQQVTLRCSSQSGHNTVSWYQQALGQGPQFIFQYYREEENGRGNFPPRFSGLQFPNYSSELNVNALELDDSALYLCASSFQPGGAGTGELFFGEGSRLTVL.

The CDR3, as DNA: TGTGCCAGCAGCCGGCCACAGGGGACTAACTATGGCTACACCTTC. Its translation: CASSRPQGTNYGYTF. J is TRBJ1-2 and V is TRBV6-2 or TRBV6-3; TRBD1 aligns across 7 bases. CDR3 size: 15 residues. CDR1 is MNHEY, CDR2 SVGEGT, per germline. V shed 6 bases and J 0 bases; nucleotides not matched to a gene: 7.

The J gene is TRBJ2-7, the V gene TRBV6-5, with D perhaps TRBD1 (6 bases). The CDR3 contains 14 residues. The ends were cut back, 2 bases at V and 4 bases at J, with 12 bases in the middle. The germline V gene encodes CDR1 MNHEY and CDR2 SVGAGI. The CDR3, as DNA: TGTGCCAGCAGTTACCAACAGGGTGTTTACGAGCAGTACTTC. Its protein product is CASSYQQGVYEQYF.

V usage is TRBV30 and J usage is TRBJ1-2; D call uncertain. V lost 0 bases and J 7 bases, leaving 12 bases between the germline ends. The CDR3 extends over 13 amino acids. Germline CDR1 and CDR2: GTSNPN and SVGIG (reference sequence). DNA for the CDR3: TGTGCCTGGAGTGTGCTGGACTTCGGTGGCTACACCTTC. It encodes CAWSVLDFGGYTF.